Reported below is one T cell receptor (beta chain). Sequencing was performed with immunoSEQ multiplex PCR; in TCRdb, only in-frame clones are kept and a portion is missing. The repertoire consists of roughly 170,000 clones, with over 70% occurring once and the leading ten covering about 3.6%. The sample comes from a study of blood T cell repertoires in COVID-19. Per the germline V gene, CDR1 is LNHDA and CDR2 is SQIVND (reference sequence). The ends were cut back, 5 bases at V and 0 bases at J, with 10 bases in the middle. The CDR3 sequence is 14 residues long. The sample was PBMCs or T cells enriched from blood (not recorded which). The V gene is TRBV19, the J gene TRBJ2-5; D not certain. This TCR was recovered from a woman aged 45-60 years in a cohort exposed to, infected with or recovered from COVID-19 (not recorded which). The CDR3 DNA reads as TGTGCCAGTAGTGATACAGCCGACCAAGAGACCCAGTACTTC. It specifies CASSDTADQETQYF.